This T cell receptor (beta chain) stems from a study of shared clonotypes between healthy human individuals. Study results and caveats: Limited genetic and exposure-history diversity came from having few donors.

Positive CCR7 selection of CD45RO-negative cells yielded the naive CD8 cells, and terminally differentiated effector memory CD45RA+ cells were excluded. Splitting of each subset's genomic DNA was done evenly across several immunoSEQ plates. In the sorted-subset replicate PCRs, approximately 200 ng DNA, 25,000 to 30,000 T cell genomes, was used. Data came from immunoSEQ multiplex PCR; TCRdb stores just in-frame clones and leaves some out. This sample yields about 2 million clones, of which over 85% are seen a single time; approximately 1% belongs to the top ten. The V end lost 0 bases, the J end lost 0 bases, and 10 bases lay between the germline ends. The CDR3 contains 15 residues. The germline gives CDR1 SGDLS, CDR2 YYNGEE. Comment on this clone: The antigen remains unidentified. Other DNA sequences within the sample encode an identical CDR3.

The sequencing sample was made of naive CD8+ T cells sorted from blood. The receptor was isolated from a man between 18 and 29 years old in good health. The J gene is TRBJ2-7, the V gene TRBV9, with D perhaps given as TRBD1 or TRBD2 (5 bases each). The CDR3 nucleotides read TGTGCCAGCAGCGTAGAGGGGACCGCCTCCTACGAGCAGTACTTC. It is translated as CASSVEGTASYEQYF.